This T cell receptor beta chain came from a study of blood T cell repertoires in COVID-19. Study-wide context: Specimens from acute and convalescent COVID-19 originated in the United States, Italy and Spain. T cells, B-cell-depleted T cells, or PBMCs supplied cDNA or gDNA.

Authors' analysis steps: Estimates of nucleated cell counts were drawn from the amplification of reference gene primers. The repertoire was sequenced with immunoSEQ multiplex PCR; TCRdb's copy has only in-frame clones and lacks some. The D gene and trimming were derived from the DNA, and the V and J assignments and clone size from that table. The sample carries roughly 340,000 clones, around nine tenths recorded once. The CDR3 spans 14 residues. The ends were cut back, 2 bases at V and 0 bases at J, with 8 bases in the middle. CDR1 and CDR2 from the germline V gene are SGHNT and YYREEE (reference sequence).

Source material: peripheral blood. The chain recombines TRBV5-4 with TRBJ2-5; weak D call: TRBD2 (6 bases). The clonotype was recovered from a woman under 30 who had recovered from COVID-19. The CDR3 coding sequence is TGTGCCAGCAGCTTAGGAGGGGACCAAGAGACCCAGTACTTC. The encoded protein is CASSLGGDQETQYF. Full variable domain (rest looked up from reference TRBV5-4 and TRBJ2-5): ETGVTQSPTHLIKTRGQQVTLRCSSQSGHNTVSWYQQALGQGPQFIFQYYREEENGRGNFPPRFSGLQFPNYSSELNVNALELDDSALYLCASSLGGDQETQYFGPGTRLLVL.